This T cell receptor (beta chain) was recovered during a study of T cell repertoires in cytomegalovirus infection. The CDR3 is 12 residues long. V lost 5 bases, J lost 1 base, and 5 bases lay in between. Germline CDR1 reads SEHNR; CDR2 reads FQNEAQ (reference sequence). This clonotype was counted ten times or more. TCRdb independently ran MiXCR on the reads; one entry per CDR3 protein. Of some 400,000 distinct CDR3 sequences listed, 15% to 20% are singletons. Sequenced input: PBMCs. The receptor was derived from a human donor in good health (CMV status not recorded). Some clones in this sample may be carry-over from other donors' samples. This chain connects TRBV7-9 to TRBJ2-5, with D unresolved. The CDR3 here is CASSPTQETQYF. The CDR3 bases are TGTGCCAGCAGCCCTACCCAAGAGACCCAGTACTTC.